This T cell receptor (beta chain) was identified during a study of blood T cell repertoires in COVID-19. Study details: COVID-19 samples collected from the United States, Italy and Spain covered acute and convalescent phases. In each case, the material was cDNA or gDNA derived from T cells, B-cell-depleted T cells, or PBMCs.

As handled by the study authors: Researchers report that nucleated cell counts were estimated from reference gene primer amplification. Profiled with immunoSEQ multiplex PCR; TCRdb holds only in-frame clones, not every one. V and J calls and clone size follow that table, whereas D and trimming were derived from the DNA. The sample has 180,000 or so clones, about 88% seen once. This receptor was taken from a woman aged 80 or older in a cohort sampled during active or convalescent COVID-19. Sequenced material: peripheral blood.

CDR3: CASSRPKGLTNSPLHF. The CDR3 nucleotides read TGTGCCAGCAGCCGCCCCAAGGGGCTAACTAATTCACCCCTCCACTTT. The chain couples TRBV7-9 to TRBJ1-6; perhaps TRBD1 as D (5 bases). This CDR3 spans 16 amino acids. Germline V CDR1 and CDR2: SEHNR, FQNEAQ (reference sequence). Deletions cut 5 bases from V and 6 bases from J, with 17 bases between.